The 15 T cell receptor beta chains listed next were all sequenced from one sample in a study of cytomegalovirus exposure and HLA in healthy donors. The PCR made use of 60 Vbeta and 13 Jbeta primers. Generated by immunoSEQ multiplex PCR, the TCRdb table keeps only in-frame clones and is missing some. The sample spans about 96,000 clones; the ten largest clones claim 3% to 4%. Material: PBMCs. All receptors come from a woman under 40 in good health and CMV-seronegative.

The rearrangement uses TRBV27 and TRBJ2-2, with a tentative D call TRBD2 (6 bases). Trimming pared 8 bases from V and 4 bases from J, leaving 14 bases between. The CDR3 is made up of 14 amino acids. The germline V gene has CDR1 MNHEY and CDR2 SMNVEV (reference sequence). CDR3 sequence reads: CASSRAGSTGELFF. In DNA, the CDR3 is TGTGCCAGCTCCCGGGCGGGGAGCACCGGGGAGCTGTTTTTT.

V gene TRBV9 combines with J gene TRBJ1-2, with D tentatively TRBD1 (5 bases). Per germline, CDR1 SGDLS and CDR2 YYNGEE. This CDR3 has 14 amino acids. V lost 0 bases and J lost 3, with 9 bases in between. This CDR3 reads CASSVGQTDYGYTF. The CDR3 coding sequence is TGTGCCAGCAGCGTAGGACAGACAGACTATGGCTACACCTTC.

This chain uses TRBV7-3 with TRBJ2-5; a possible D gene is TRBD2 (6 bases). The CDR3 contains 14 residues. With 1 base removed from V and 3 bases from J, the gap between germline ends came to 9 bases. The V gene's germline CDR1 is SGHTA and CDR2 FQGTGA. The CDR3 sequence is CASSLNGGEETQYF. The CDR3 DNA follows: TGTGCCAGCAGCTTAAACGGAGGGGAAGAGACCCAGTACTTC.

The V gene is TRBV28, the J gene TRBJ1-3; TRBD1 matches at 7 bases. Germline CDR1 is MDHEN and CDR2 is SYDVKM. V lost 5 bases, J lost 4 bases, and 5 bases stayed unmatched. The CDR3 extends over 14 amino acids. DNA for the CDR3: TGTGCCAGCAGTCGTACAGGGGACGGAAACACCATATATTTT. Residues: CASSRTGDGNTIYF.

J is TRBJ2-7 and V is TRBV19; D possibly corresponds to TRBD1 (6 bases). The CDR3 spans 13 residues. The V gene's germline CDR1 is LNHDA and CDR2 SQIVND (reference sequence). The V and J ends lost 6 bases and 6 bases respectively, with 15 bases between them. CDR3 residues: CASSPTQGGEQYF. Here the CDR3 DNA reads TGTGCCAGTAGCCCGACCCAAGGGGGCGAGCAGTACTTC.

V is TRBV28 and J is TRBJ2-7; 13 bases are shared with TRBD2. CDR3 length equals 15 residues. The germline gives CDR1 MDHEN, CDR2 SYDVKM. The V and J ends lost 3 bases and 3 bases, in that order; junction bases with no gene match: 2. The chain's CDR3 is CASSFGLAGVYEQYF. DNA for the CDR3: TGTGCCAGCAGTTTTGGACTAGCGGGAGTCTACGAGCAGTACTTC.

Worth noting for this clone: Other DNA sequences from this sample encode an identical CDR3 as well. The chain joins TRBV2 to TRBJ2-7; D gene unclear. Germline assignment: CDR1 SNHLY and CDR2 FYNNEI. The CDR3 covers 11 residues. V was trimmed by 4 bases and J by 3 bases, leaving 4 bases between them. CDR3 nucleotides: TGTGCCAGCAGTGCCAGCTACGAGCAGTACTTC. It yields the protein CASSASYEQYF.

The chain links TRBV19 to TRBJ1-5; 9 bases match TRBD1. Germline values: CDR1 LNHDA, CDR2 SQIVND (reference sequence). The ends lost 0 bases at V and 5 bases at J; junction bases unmatched: 8. CDR3 size: 17 residues. DNA for the CDR3: TGTGCCAGTAGTATAGATTGGTACAGGGGGCTCGATCAGCCCCAGCATTTT. Its translation: CASSIDWYRGLDQPQHF.

This CDR3 reads CASSPRGLDLRTDTQYF. The CDR3 nucleotides read TGTGCCAGCAGCCCCCGCGGCCTAGACCTACGCACAGATACGCAGTATTTT. The chain couples TRBV7-3 to TRBJ2-3; D remains unclear. The CDR3 contains 17 residues. V dropped 5 bases and J dropped 1 base, with 19 bases sitting between them. Germline assignment: CDR1 SGHTA and CDR2 FQGTGA.

The chain combines TRBV5-8 with TRBJ1-1; possible D gene TRBD1, 6 bases. The CDR3 runs to 15 residues. Germline V gene data show CDR1 as SGHTS and CDR2 as YDEGEE. The ends were cut back, 2 bases at V and 3 bases at J, with 14 bases in the middle. Here the CDR3 DNA reads TGTGCCAGCAGCTTCGGAACAGGGAAGGACACTGAAGCTTTCTTT. This codes for CASSFGTGKDTEAFF.

The chain couples TRBV5-1 to TRBJ2-7; D not certain. The V end lost 0 bases, the J end lost 0 bases, and 10 bases lay between the germline ends. This CDR3 is 15 amino acids long. CDR1 is SGHRS and CDR2 is YFSETQ in the germline V gene. This CDR3 is CASSLDGSDSYEQYF. The CDR3 bases are TGCGCCAGCAGCTTGGACGGGTCGGACTCCTACGAGCAGTACTTC.

The chain couples TRBV10-3 to TRBJ2-2; 7 nucleotides agree with TRBD1. Germline V gene data show CDR1 as ENHRY and CDR2 as SYGVKD. The V gene end was trimmed by 0 bases and the J gene end by 0 bases; junction bases not matched to a gene: 1. The CDR3 covers 16 residues. DNA of the CDR3: TGTGCCATCAGTGAGTCGGACAGGCCGAACACCGGGGAGCTGTTTTTT. Protein sequence: CAISESDRPNTGELFF.

The chain employs TRBV5-1 and TRBJ2-7; 12 nucleotides match TRBD2. Germline values: CDR1 SGHRS, CDR2 YFSETQ. The CDR3 has 14 amino acids. V lost 5 bases to trimming and J lost 2 bases; unmatched junction nucleotides: 2. This CDR3 is CASSSSGGAYEQYF. In DNA, the CDR3 is TGCGCCAGCAGTTCTAGCGGGGGGGCCTACGAGCAGTACTTC.

This rearrangement joins TRBV30 to TRBJ1-2; D is undetermined. The length of the CDR3 is 16 residues. Germline CDR1 is GTSNPN and CDR2 is SVGIG (reference sequence). V lost 1 base, J lost 1 base, and 16 bases lay in between. For the CDR3, the DNA is TGTGCCTGGAGTGGCGGACTCGTGGAGTTTAACTATGGCTACACCTTC. This sequence encodes CAWSGGLVEFNYGYTF.

The CDR3 nucleotides read TGTGCCAGCAGTGCCCAGGGGGGACAGGGGAGCGAGACCCAGTACTTC. This encodes CASSAQGGQGSETQYF. The V and J genes are TRBV6-4 and TRBJ2-5, with 10 bases that match TRBD1. The J segment lost 5 bases and the V segment lost 4 bases, leaving 10 bases of the junction unmatched. Germline V lookup: CDR1 MRHNA, CDR2 SNTAGT. The CDR3 consists of 16 residues.